The 6 T cell receptor beta chains presented below share a single source sample, sequenced in a study of CD8+ T cells in alopecia areata. Following extraction, RNA underwent reverse transcription to cDNA, which served as the sequencing template. Only in-frame clones appear in the TCRdb table, and some are missing; sequencing was by immunoSEQ multiplex PCR. The sample contains 95,000 to 100,000 clones, around 55% of which appear only once. Specified treatment: oral pan-JAK inhibitor, 5-10 mg twice daily. The sample was CD8+ T cells sorted from blood, taken at week 4, from a patient treated with tofacitinib. Receptor source: a human donor with alopecia areata.

The chain uses TRBV29-1 and TRBJ1-4; the D is unclear. The germline V gene has CDR1 SQVTM and CDR2 ANQGSEA. The CDR3 sequence is 14 residues long. The V and J ends lost 4 bases and 0 bases respectively, with 9 bases between them. The CDR3 here is CSVGSDATNEKLFF. The CDR3, as DNA: TGCAGCGTTGGGTCAGATGCAACTAATGAAAAACTGTTTTTT.

J is TRBJ1-2 and V is TRBV5-1; D is undetermined. CDR3 length: 14 residues. V dropped 0 bases and J dropped 1 base, with 7 bases sitting between them. The germline gives CDR1 SGHRS, CDR2 YFSETQ. The CDR3 region is CASSLGENNYGYTF. The CDR3 DNA reads TGCGCCAGCAGCTTGGGCGAAAATAACTATGGCTACACCTTC. Looking up the rest from reference TRBV5-1 and TRBJ1-2 gives the full variable domain: KAGVTQTPRYLIKTRGQQVTLSCSPISGHRSVSWYQQTPGQGLQFLFEYFSETQRNKGNFPGRFSGRQFSNSRSEMNVSTLELGDSALYLCASSLGENNYGYTFGSGTRLTVV.

This chain links TRBV6-5 with TRBJ1-2, with D unclear. Germline lookup yields CDR1 MNHEY and CDR2 SVGAGI. V was clipped by 1 base and J by 8 bases, with 11 bases between them. The CDR3 is 13 residues long. As DNA, the CDR3 is TGTGCCAGCAGTTACTTGGCTGAGAGGGGCTACACCTTC. Protein: CASSYLAERGYTF.

The V and J genes are TRBV19 and TRBJ1-1; TRBD1 might be the D (5 bases). V was trimmed by 7 bases and J by 1 base, leaving 16 bases between them. CDR3 length: 15 residues. Germline V gene data show CDR1 as LNHDA and CDR2 as SQIVND (reference sequence). CDR3 nucleotides: TGTGCCAGTAAGTACGGTCCAGGGTCGAACACTGAAGCTTTCTTT. Translating it yields CASKYGPGSNTEAFF.

The V call is TRBV27, the J call TRBJ2-7; D remains unclear. V shed 3 bases and J shed 3 bases, with 12 bases lying between them. This CDR3 comprises 14 residues. CDR1 and CDR2 from the germline V gene are MNHEY and SMNVEV (reference sequence). CDR3 loop: CASSFGDHHYEQYF. The CDR3, as DNA: TGTGCCAGCAGTTTCGGTGACCATCACTACGAGCAGTACTTC.

This chain connects TRBV19 to TRBJ2-7; 9 positions agree with TRBD1. Per the germline V gene, CDR1 is LNHDA and CDR2 is SQIVND (reference sequence). The trim removed 3 bases at V and 5 bases at J, leaving 8 bases unmatched. This CDR3 is built from 15 residues. The CDR3 sequence is CASSILGQGQNEQYF. For the CDR3, the DNA is TGTGCCAGTAGTATCCTGGGACAGGGTCAGAACGAGCAGTACTTC.